The 17 T cell receptor beta chains reported below all come from one sample, sequenced in a study of OX40 agonist ivuxolimab in advanced cancers. Library creation used the immunoSEQ multiplex PCR assay. In TCRdb, the immuneACCESS table is reduced to in-frame sequences with V and J assigned. These tables do not hold every clone; where another copy was compared, an unresolved V gene accounts for under half, and the others remain unexplained. Counted in this sample were around 100,000 clones; about 91% of them appeared once. In total, the top ten clones hold approximately 0.54% of the sample. This material consisted of CD4+ or CD8+ T cells sorted from blood, taken in a trial of the OX40 agonist ivuxolimab. The receptors were gathered from an adult with an advanced solid tumor such as melanoma, head and neck, liver or kidney cancer.

This chain links TRBV28 with TRBJ1-3, with D perhaps TRBD1 (5 bases). Germline CDR1 reads MDHEN; CDR2 reads SYDVKM. The CDR3 is made up of 14 amino acids. Trimming stripped 2 bases from V and 1 base from J, with 6 bases between. The chain's CDR3 is CASSLRGSGNTIYF. The CDR3 region has the DNA TGTGCCAGCAGTTTACGGGGGTCTGGAAACACCATATATTTT.

The table lists this clone with a count of one. This chain joins TRBV7-2 and TRBJ2-2; the D is unclear. Germline V gives CDR1 SGHTA, CDR2 FQGNSA. There are 16 residues in the CDR3. The ends were cut back, 3 bases at V and 0 bases at J, with 11 bases in the middle. The CDR3 loop is CASSFLSRANTGELFF. The CDR3 region has the DNA TGTGCCAGCAGCTTTCTTAGCCGAGCGAACACCGGGGAGCTGTTTTTT.

The chain joins TRBV5-6 to TRBJ2-1; TRBD2 is a possible D gene (5 bases). This CDR3 is built from 12 residues. Germline lookup yields CDR1 SGHDT and CDR2 YYEEEE. V lost 0 bases and J lost 15, with 13 bases in between. The CDR3 coding sequence is TGTGCCAGCAGCTTGGGGGAGACAAGAATGTTCTTC. As protein: CASSLGETRMFF.

V is TRBV6-6 and J is TRBJ2-7; TRBD2 matches at 8 bases. Per the germline V gene, CDR1 is MNHNY and CDR2 is SVGAGI (reference sequence). V was pared by 6 bases and J by 0 bases, with 4 bases of the junction left unmatched. The CDR3 covers 14 residues. The DNA of the CDR3 is TGTGCCAGCAGCACTAGCGGTAACTCCTACGAGCAGTACTTC. Translated, it gives CASSTSGNSYEQYF.

The chain combines TRBV6-1 with TRBJ1-2; possibly TRBD1 for D (5 bases). Germline CDR1 reads MNHNS; CDR2 reads SASEGT. Between the trimmed V and J ends, which lost 0 bases and 3 bases, there was a span of 20 bases. This CDR3 spans 18 amino acids. The CDR3, as DNA: TGTGCCAGCAGTGAAGCGAGGGCAGGGAGTAGGAGACACTATGGCTACACCTTC. Protein: CASSEARAGSRRHYGYTF.

CDR3 protein: CASSSGLAGAIEQFF. CDR3 bases: TGTGCCAGCAGCTCGGGACTAGCGGGAGCGATTGAGCAGTTCTTC. This sequence joins TRBV7-3 and TRBJ2-1; 14 bases map to TRBD2. Germline lookup yields CDR1 SGHTA and CDR2 FQGTGA. Unmatched junction bases numbered 5, after V lost 4 bases and J lost 9 bases. The CDR3 loop spans 15 amino acids. Full variable domain (outside the CDR3, taken from reference TRBV7-3 and TRBJ2-1): GAGVSQTPSNKVTEKGKYVELRCDPISGHTALYWYRQSLGQGPEFLIYFQGTGAADDSGLPNDRFFAVRPEGSVSTLKIQRTERGDSAVYLCASSSGLAGAIEQFFGPGTRLTVL.

The V call is TRBV6-6, the J call TRBJ1-4; 7 bases agree with TRBD1. Germline trimming cut 6 bases from V and 2 bases from J; bases unmatched to any gene: 9. Germline V gives CDR1 MNHNY, CDR2 SVGAGI (reference sequence). This CDR3 is built from 16 residues. The CDR3, as DNA: TGTGCCAGCAGCCCGACAGGGTTCGGGACTAATGAAAAACTGTTTTTT. Translated: CASSPTGFGTNEKLFF.

This clone was detected only once. The rearrangement uses TRBV6-5 and TRBJ2-3; D may be TRBD1 (6 bases). Germline-derived CDR1 and CDR2 are MNHEY and SVGAGI. Trimming removed 6 bases at V and 0 bases at J, with 13 bases between. This CDR3 is 15 amino acids long. The chain's CDR3 is CASRSDRSSTDTQYF. In nucleotides, the CDR3 is TGTGCCAGCAGGTCTGACAGGTCTAGCACAGATACGCAGTATTTT.

J is TRBJ2-7 and V is TRBV7-2; tentatively, D is TRBD1 (6 bases). V lost 5 bases, J lost 2 bases, and 13 bases lay in between. This CDR3 has 14 amino acids. Germline CDR1 and CDR2: SGHTA and FQGNSA. The CDR3 spells CASSLRQEPYEQYF. CDR3 nucleotide sequence: TGTGCCAGCAGCCTTCGACAGGAGCCCTACGAGCAGTACTTC.

The chain combines TRBV5-4 with TRBJ2-7; 8 bases are a match to TRBD1. V was clipped by 5 bases and J by 4 bases; unmatched bases: 8. This CDR3 is 14 amino acids long. Per the germline V gene, CDR1 is SGHNT and CDR2 is YYREEE (reference sequence). The CDR3 spells CASSSQGAPYEQYF. In DNA form, the CDR3 reads TGTGCCAGCAGTTCCCAGGGGGCGCCGTACGAGCAGTACTTC. Together with reference TRBV5-4 and TRBJ2-7, the CDR3 gives the full variable domain: ETGVTQSPTHLIKTRGQQVTLRCSSQSGHNTVSWYQQALGQGPQFIFQYYREEENGRGNFPPRFSGLQFPNYSSELNVNALELDDSALYLCASSSQGAPYEQYFGPGTRLTVT.

The chain employs TRBV7-2 and TRBJ2-7, with a tentative D call TRBD2 (6 bases). Trimming took off 4 bases at V and 0 bases at J, with 10 bases between the two ends. Per germline, CDR1 SGHTA and CDR2 FQGNSA. CDR3 size: 14 residues. CDR3 loop: CASSSPGSSYEQYF. The CDR3 region has the DNA TGTGCCAGCAGCTCCCCCGGGAGCTCCTACGAGCAGTACTTC. The full variable domain, with the rest looked up from reference TRBV7-2 and TRBJ2-7, is GAGVSQSPSNKVTEKGKDVELRCDPISGHTALYWYRQSLGQGLEFLIYFQGNSAPDKSGLPSDRFSAERTGGSVSTLTIQRTQQEDSAVYLCASSSPGSSYEQYFGPGTRLTVT.

The gene calls are TRBV5-4 and TRBJ1-2; possible D gene TRBD1, 5 bases. The CDR3 contains 15 residues. The germline gives CDR1 SGHNT, CDR2 YYREEE (reference sequence). The ends were cut back, 5 bases at V and 3 bases at J, with 17 bases in the middle. For the CDR3, the DNA is TGTGCCAGCAGTTCTGGCGCCCAGGGCGACTATGGCTACACCTTC. Translation: CASSSGAQGDYGYTF.

The V gene is TRBV5-1, the J gene TRBJ1-5; 7 bases fit TRBD1. Trimming took 1 base from V and 5 from J; bases not matched to a gene: 3. This CDR3 region has 14 residues. Germline CDR1 and CDR2: SGHRS and YFSETQ. CDR3 protein: CASSLRQGDQPQHF. The CDR3 DNA reads TGCGCCAGCAGCTTGCGCCAGGGGGATCAGCCCCAGCATTTT.

The chain recombines TRBV28 with TRBJ1-2, with TRBD1 as a possible D gene (6 bases). This CDR3 has 14 residues. Trimming took 6 bases from V and 4 from J, leaving 15 bases between them. Germline assignment: CDR1 MDHEN and CDR2 SYDVKM. The CDR3 reads CASSQTGKTYGYTF. The CDR3 DNA is TGTGCCAGCAGCCAAACAGGGAAGACCTATGGCTACACCTTC.

CDR3 nucleotides: TGTGCCATCAGTGGACAGGGGTTGAGCTATGGCTACACCTTC. It encodes CAISGQGLSYGYTF. This rearrangement joins TRBV10-3 to TRBJ1-2; the match to TRBD1 covers 8 bases. V shed 4 bases and J 4 bases; nucleotides not matched to a gene: 5. The CDR3 extends over 14 amino acids. The germline V gene encodes CDR1 ENHRY and CDR2 SYGVKD.

The CDR3 DNA is TGTGCCAGCAGCTTAAACAGGGGTACATCCGAGCAGTACTTC. The encoded protein is CASSLNRGTSEQYF. This chain uses TRBV7-3 with TRBJ2-7; TRBD1 matches at 7 bases. The CDR3 runs to 14 residues. J lost 6 bases, V lost 1 base, and 6 bases had no gene match. Germline V gene lookup returns CDR1 SGHTA and CDR2 FQGTGA.

This chain uses TRBV6-6 with TRBJ2-1; 7 positions agree with TRBD1. The CDR3 covers 13 residues. With V trimmed by 10 bases and J by 2 bases, 5 bases remained unmatched. Germline values: CDR1 MNHNY, CDR2 SVGAGI (reference sequence). The CDR3: CATGQRAYNEQFF. CDR3 DNA: TGTGCCACGGGACAGAGGGCCTACAATGAGCAGTTCTTC.